This record covers a single TCR beta chain. The table lists this clone with a few counts. Its antigen remains unidentified. Base qualities are missing; no much larger clone stands one base away. These data are taken from a study of cytomegalovirus exposure and HLA in healthy donors (dated by TCRdb to 2016 to 2017). For the wider study: In an earlier analysis of approximately 500 of the donors, about 270 Gb of sequence data and 90 million to 130 million unique TCR beta sequences from about 179 million T cells were reported. Around 320 gigabases of sequencing data and approximately 85 million unique TCR sequences were included in an early release covering several hundred HLA-typed donors. Of the roughly 390 genotyped donors, roughly 80% fell in the genetic ancestry cluster associated with self-reported Caucasian donors. The study aimed to test whether cataloging public T cell receptors could reveal signatures of past pathogen exposure. The study used immunosequencing to profile the T cell repertoires of approximately 650 subjects and linked those repertoires to cytomegalovirus serostatus. Along with the roughly 610-subject first cohort, a separate validation cohort of approximately 110 different subjects was used. High-throughput TCR immunosequencing, statistical association of individual TCRs with disease status, and machine learning were combined to predict cytomegalovirus infection status. A later analysis re-examined previously published TCR beta repertoires from around 670 donors and added high-resolution HLA genotyping to investigate patterns of TCR occurrence. Rather than drawing on any new phenotypic data, the later analysis identified candidate immune exposures from TCR beta sequences and the way those sequences occurred across donors. To decide whether each TCR beta V gene segment behaved as functional or pseudogenic, an earlier analysis of 587 of the donors relied on high-throughput TCR beta sequencing. Donor age, sex, ethnicity and CMV serostatus were collected together with the repertoire data. Genome-wide SNP genotypes for about three fifths of the roughly 670 donors were used in a later genetic analysis, which treated that subset as a discovery cohort. All discovery cohort repertoires had been generated on a single sequencing platform. HLA typing covered class I and class II loci at four-digit resolution. The number of typed donors differed by locus: about 620-640 for A, B, C, DRB1 and DQB1; approximately 540 for DQA1; approximately 600 for DPA1; and some 430 for DPB1. Roughly five DR-DQ haplotypes were handled as single units for association and clustering because linkage in the cohort was strong. Across around 400 genotyped donors of the cohort, an average of roughly 230,000 unique TCR beta nucleotide sequences per donor were sequenced, and roughly a sixth of those sequences were non-productive.

From V the trimming removes 4 bases and from J it removes 6 bases, while the gene matches leave 2 bases of the junction unaccounted for. The cysteine opens and the phenylalanine closes a CDR3 of 13 amino acids. The entry retains the CDR3 DNA only, 39 bases that are in frame from base 1. Per the germline V gene, SGHTA is the CDR1 and FQGTGA is the CDR2. The research as a whole found: According to a later analysis, most CMV-associated TCR beta chains appeared to be HLA-restricted, and the HLA associations seemed to be driven largely by CMV exposure. Across donors, most TCR sequences were observed very rarely, whereas some public TCRs were present in many individuals. The sequencing pipeline was judged likely to have produced a cluster of highly shared sequence variants as a technical artifact. Only TCR beta chains were sequenced in this cohort, and the absence of alpha or paired-chain data limited detectable features. V-gene and J-gene trimming of TCR beta chains was associated with a missense DCLRE1C variant in a later genetic analysis, and the association was replicated in an independent cohort. In a later analysis, HLA-associated TCR beta chains showed more clonal expansion and lower generation probabilities than non-associated chains that were equally common. At a false discovery rate of 0.05, a later analysis linked 16,951 TCR beta sequences to specific HLA alleles. The presence/absence analyses assumed that sequencing depth was roughly uniform across donors, and that assumption may not be true. Linkage disequilibrium might explain the correlated functional status among segregating V segments, but an unknown experimental factor could not be ruled out. Compared with the roughly 700-donor mean, donors in an Asian-associated ancestry cluster had fewer N-insertions in productive TCRs, according to a later genetic analysis. Three of the identified cytomegalovirus-associated TCR beta chains were confirmed in vitro to be specific for cytomegalovirus antigens. The study listed 150 to 200 TCR beta chains as associated with cytomegalovirus. An earlier analysis of approximately 590 of the donors showed that most TCR beta V segments appeared in productive rearrangements either about 90% or about 30% of the time, which broadly matched IMGT annotations. A later analysis reported that several top co-occurrence clusters appeared linked to parvovirus B19, influenza, CMV and Epstein-Barr virus. A further reported finding was that TCR beta sequences accurately predicted the HLA-A and HLA-B alleles for most subjects in the first cohort. The earlier analysis of 587 of the donors excluded over 15 rarely observed V segments, including chromosome 9 orphons, because counts were too low. According to the authors, the approach could potentially be generalized to other disease states and immunological phenotypes. HLA typing was unavailable for some donors at each locus, so association tests used only the typed subset. The classifier was reported to diagnose cytomegalovirus status with high specificity and sensitivity in both the original cohort and the validation cohort. Because the 87-base-pair reads could not distinguish some IMGT-functional V segments, including TRBV6-2 and TRBV6-3, those segments were excluded. When HLA alleles, especially DR and DQ, strongly co-occurred, attributing TCR associations to individual alleles was difficult. In a later analysis, the rate of TCR association differed among HLA loci, with DRB1 alleles having the most associated TCRs and HLA-C alleles having the fewest. Immune exposure information for the cohort was limited to CMV serostatus.

The cohort comprised some 680 healthy bone marrow donors. Cohort members were all nominally healthy when sampled, although unrecorded immune exposures were likely present. The donor tested CMV seropositive, placing the donor among the 289 seropositive members of the cohort. A peripheral blood sample was provided by each donor, and peripheral blood mononuclear cells were used for TCR beta sequencing. The Qiagen DNeasy Blood Extraction Kit was used to extract genomic DNA from the blood cell samples. The library was generated by the immunoSEQ multiplex PCR assay. The multiplex PCR relied on a mix of 60 forward primers for TCR Vbeta segments and 13 reverse primers for TCR Jbeta segments. Amplification of the CDR3 region of rearranged TCR beta genes was performed with a multiplex PCR assay on genomic DNA. The Illumina HiSeq System was used to sequence the amplified TCR beta libraries as 87-base-pair reads. Regarding the original processing steps: Across the 670 or so repertoires, a later analysis counted approximately 75 million unique TCR beta chains, 9 million to 14 million of which were shared by at least two donors. Raw reads were error-corrected and collapsed into unique sequences with a nearest-neighbor algorithm that merged closely related sequences to remove PCR and sequencing errors. Alignment of CDR3 sequences to IMGT reference sequences was used to assign V, D and J gene segments. For a sequence to be retained, a match of at least six nucleotides was required to both a V gene segment and a J gene segment. A rearrangement counted as productive if the CDR3 had no stop codons and remained in frame with V and J, and every other rearrangement counted as non-productive. CDR3 was defined by IMGT convention, running from the second conserved V-encoded cysteine to the conserved J-encoded phenylalanine. In an earlier analysis of 587 of the donors, sequences lacking an unambiguous match to a single V gene segment were excluded. An earlier analysis of a few hundred of the donors called V segments functional above 56.7% productive rearrangements and segregating when the between-donor standard deviation exceeded 5%. A statistical classification framework was developed to diagnose cytomegalovirus status using the catalog of TCR beta chain sequences. A later analysis assigned V and J genes by comparing TCR nucleotide sequences with IMGT/GENE-DB human TR gene sequences. A later analysis assigned CDR3 sequences and most-parsimonious VDJ recombination scenarios with the TCRdist pipeline. In a later analysis, every TCR beta chain was defined by the combination of its CDR3 amino acid sequence and its V-gene family, and reads without a unique V-gene family were dropped. In a later analysis, 500 to 650 highly shared, low-generation-probability nucleotide sequences were removed to address suspected cross-contamination and a sequencing artifact. A later analysis calculated a clonal expansion index for each public chain from normalized within-repertoire ranks of inferred template counts. In a later analysis, generation probabilities were computed using a VDJ recombination model fitted to out-of-frame rearrangements, and the results were checked against IGoR. Hypergeometric tests were used in a later analysis to score TCR-TCR, TCR-HLA and TCR-CMV co-occurrence, with a repertoire-size bias correction applied to the TCR pairs. A later analysis estimated false discovery rates by permuting HLA or CMV assignments 20 times. In a later analysis, co-occurring TCRs were grouped using DBSCAN, with TCRdist sequence similarity added in when clustering inside HLA-allele-positive subsets. Repertoires with fewer than 30,000 or more than 120,000 public chains, plus five repertoires with anomalous nucleotide sharing, were excluded from co-occurrence clustering. Sourced from immuneACCESS, this table was stored by TCRdb with only in-frame sequences that have V and J called. A share of the clones is absent; for the studies checked, an unresolved V gene accounts for under half, and the remainder has no known explanation. V and J calls and clone size are as listed in that table; D and trimming were resolved from the DNA. The sample yields 90,000 to 100,000 clones; roughly 76% were counted once. About 20% of the sample is held by the ten biggest clonotypes.

The sequence was collected from a woman aged 55-70 years in good health and CMV-seropositive. Sequenced sample: PBMCs. Recombination joined TRBV7-3 with TRBJ1-1; a stretch of 10 junction bases matches TRBD1. This receptor carries the CDR3 CASSSGTGAEAFF. In nucleotides, the sequence is TGTGCCAGCAGCTCCGGGACAGGGGCTGAAGCTTTCTTT.